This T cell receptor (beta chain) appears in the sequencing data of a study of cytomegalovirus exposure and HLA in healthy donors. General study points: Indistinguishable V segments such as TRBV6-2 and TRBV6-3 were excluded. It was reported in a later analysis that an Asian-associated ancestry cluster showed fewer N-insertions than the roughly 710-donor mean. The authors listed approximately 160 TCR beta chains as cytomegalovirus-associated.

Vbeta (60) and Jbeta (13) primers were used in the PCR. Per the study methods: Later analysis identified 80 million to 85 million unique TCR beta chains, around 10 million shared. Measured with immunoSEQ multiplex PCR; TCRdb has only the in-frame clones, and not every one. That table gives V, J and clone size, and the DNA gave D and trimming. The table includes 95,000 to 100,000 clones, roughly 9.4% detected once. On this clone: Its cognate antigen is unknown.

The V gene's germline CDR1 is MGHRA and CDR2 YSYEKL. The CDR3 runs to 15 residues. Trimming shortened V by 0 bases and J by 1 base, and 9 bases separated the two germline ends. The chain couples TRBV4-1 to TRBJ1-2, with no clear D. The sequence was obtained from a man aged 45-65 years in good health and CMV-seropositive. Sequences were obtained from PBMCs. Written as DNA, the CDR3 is TGCGCCAGCAGCCAAGATGGGGAGAATAACTATGGCTACACCTTC. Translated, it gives CASSQDGENNYGYTF.